This is a list of T cell receptor beta chains from one sample in a study of CD4+ T cells in melanoma. Method: immunoSEQ multiplex PCR; TCRdb's copy keeps in-frame clones and lacks some. The sample contains some 13,000 clones, 60% to 75% of which appear only once. The material sequenced was cells from a culture (not recorded whether cultured in vitro). These TCRs come from a human donor with melanoma. CDR3s include the opening cysteine and the closing phenylalanine or tryptophan. D genes are given only for firm matches. Some rows have no size entry. The others give once, few or many, or a class for an expanded clone.

-	TRBD1	TRBV5-8	17	TRBJ1-5	TGTGCCAGCAGCTTTTACATGTGGCAGGGGGTCAATCAGCCCCAGCATTTT	CASSFYMWQGVNQPQHF
-	-	TRBV6-6	15	TRBJ2-3	TGTGCCAGCAGTAAAGGGCTGTTCGGTACAGATACGCAGTATTTT	CASSKGLFGTDTQYF
-	-	TRBV6-1	15	TRBJ2-7	TGTGCCAGCAGTGAGGAGGACGTTACAACCTACGAGCAGTACTTC	CASSEEDVTTYEQYF
-	-	TRBV9	14	TRBJ2-7	TGTGCCAGCAGCCCACAGGGACAATCCTACGAGCAGTACTTC	CASSPQGQSYEQYF
few	-	TRBV2	13	TRBJ2-7	TGTGCCAGCAGTGTTCCTCTTTCCTACGAGCAGTACTTC	CASSVPLSYEQYF
-	-	TRBV19	13	TRBJ1-2	TGTGCCAGTAGTGGGACGCCAAGGGTTGGCTACACCTTC	CASSGTPRVGYTF
-	TRBD2	TRBV5-1	15	TRBJ2-5	TGCGCCACCAGATTTGGCGGGGGGGCGGGAGAGACCCAGTACTTC	CATRFGGGAGETQYF
once	TRBD1	TRBV6-5	14	TRBJ2-7	TGTGCCAGCAGGGCCCCGGGACAGTACTACGAGCAGTACTTC	CASRAPGQYYEQYF
few	TRBD1	TRBV6-6	15	TRBJ1-5	TGTGCCAGCAGTTACGGACAGGGGAGGGTACAGCCCCAGCATTTT	CASSYGQGRVQPQHF
-	-	TRBV19	12	TRBJ2-5	TGTGCCAGTAGCGGGGGCTCACCGACCCAGTACTTC	CASSGGSPTQYF
once	-	TRBV7-2	12	TRBJ2-5	TGTGCCAGCCAACGATACCAAGAGACCCAGTACTTC	CASQRYQETQYF
-	-	TRBV4-1	14	TRBJ2-3	TGCGCCAGCAGCCACGCCGTTCGACCGGATACGCAGTATTTT	CASSHAVRPDTQYF
-	-	TRBV6-5	11	TRBJ2-7	TGTGCCAGCAGATACCATTACGAGCAGTACTTC	CASRYHYEQYF
-	-	TRBV2	15	TRBJ1-1	TGTGCCAGCAGCAGGTTCAACACGCAGAACACTGAAGCTTTCTTT	CASSRFNTQNTEAFF
-	TRBD1	TRBV2	19	TRBJ2-5	TGTGCCAGCAGTGAAGCGCTCCAAGGACAGGGCCGCTTAGAAGAGACCCAGTACTTC	CASSEALQGQGRLEETQYF
-	-	TRBV11-2	13	TRBJ1-1	TGTGCCAGCAGCCTGGGGACCGGCCTCGTGGCTTTCTTT	CASSLGTGLVAFF
-	-	TRBV6-1	12	TRBJ2-1	TGTGCCAGCAGCCTTACAGGGTGGGAGCAGTTCTTC	CASSLTGWEQFF
once	-	TRBV4-1	13	TRBJ2-3	TGCGCCAGCAGCCAAGAGGTGGCAGATACGCAGTATTTT	CASSQEVADTQYF
-	-	TRBV18	14	TRBJ1-1	TGTGCCAGCTCATCCTTAGGGGATAACACTGAAGCTTTCTTT	CASSSLGDNTEAFF
-	TRBD1	TRBV5-1	17	TRBJ2-1	TGCGCCAGCAGCTCTACAGGGGGCGCCAGCTCCTACAATGAGCAGTTCTTC	CASSSTGGASSYNEQFF
-	-	TRBV5-6	11	TRBJ1-2	TGTGCCAGCAGCTTGGACTATGGCTACACCTTC	CASSLDYGYTF
-	-	TRBV2	13	TRBJ2-6	TGTGCCTCCCGGGAAACTGGGGCCAACGTCCTGACTTTC	CASRETGANVLTF
-	-	TRBV7-8	15	TRBJ2-7	TGTGCCAGCAGCTTAGCATCCGGGGGCCTCTACGAGCAGTACTTC	CASSLASGGLYEQYF
-	-	TRBV7-2	14	TRBJ1-1	TGTGCCAGCAGCCCCTCAGTTGGGGTTACTGAAGCTTTCTTT	CASSPSVGVTEAFF
few	-	TRBV5-1	13	TRBJ1-2	TGCGCCAGCAGCTCGACAGTTTACGATGGCTACACCTTC	CASSSTVYDGYTF
-	-	TRBV7-3	15	TRBJ1-4	TGTGCCAGCAGTGAACTCCGGGACACAGCTGGAAAACTGTTTTTT	CASSELRDTAGKLFF
-	-	TRBV6-5	15	TRBJ2-5	TGTGCCAGCAGTTACTCTGGGGGGCGGCTCGAGACCCAGTACTTC	CASSYSGGRLETQYF
few	-	TRBV30	13	TRBJ1-6	TGTGCCTGGAGTCCCCACAGGGTTTCACCCCTCCACTTT	CAWSPHRVSPLHF
-	TRBD2	TRBV5-4	13	TRBJ2-3	TGTGCCAGCAATGGGAGGGGCGGAGATACGCAGTATTTT	CASNGRGGDTQYF
few	TRBD1	TRBV2	14	TRBJ1-5	TGTGCCAGCAGTGGGGAACAGGGGGCTCAGCCCCAGCATTTT	CASSGEQGAQPQHF
-	-	TRBV7-2	12	TRBJ1-5	TGTGCCAGCAGCTTAGCAGGACAGCCCCAGCATTTT	CASSLAGQPQHF
-	-	TRBV7-3	13	TRBJ2-5	TGTGCCAGCAGCTTGGTGGGCGGAGAGACCCAGTACTTC	CASSLVGGETQYF
-	-	TRBV6-5	15	TRBJ1-1	TGTGCCAGCAGTTACGATTTGGTCTCGCATACTGAAGCTTTCTTT	CASSYDLVSHTEAFF
-	-	TRBV4-1	16	TRBJ1-4	TGCGCCAGCAGCCCGGGGCCCACAGGGAAGAAGGAAAAACTGTTTTTT	CASSPGPTGKKEKLFF
-	TRBD1	TRBV10-3	15	TRBJ2-2	TGTGCCATCGCGGGACAGGGGATGAGCACCGGGGAGCTGTTTTTT	CAIAGQGMSTGELFF
medium-sized	-	TRBV2	13	TRBJ2-7	TGTGCCAGCAGTGCAAGACTAGGTTCCGAGCAGTACTTC	CASSARLGSEQYF
once	-	TRBV18	16	TRBJ1-3	TGTGCCAGCTCACTTAGACGGGACCTCACTGGAAACACCATATATTTT	CASSLRRDLTGNTIYF
-	-	TRBV11-3	14	TRBJ1-1	TGTGCCAGCAGCTTGGGGGGTTGGGGCACTGAAGCTTTCTTT	CASSLGGWGTEAFF
-	TRBD2	TRBV5-4	16	TRBJ2-5	TGTGCCAGCAGCTTGTTGACTAGCGGGGTAGGGGAGACCCAGTACTTC	CASSLLTSGVGETQYF
few	TRBD1	TRBV2	13	TRBJ1-2	TGTGCCAGCAGTGACTTGGACAGGGAAGGCTACACCTTC	CASSDLDREGYTF
-	-	TRBV7-8	15	TRBJ1-2	TGTGCCAGCAGCTTAAGTCAGCCAGCTTACTATGGCTACACCTTC	CASSLSQPAYYGYTF
-	-	TRBV18	15	TRBJ1-1	TGTGCCAGCTCACCCAGAGGACAAGTAAACACTGAAGCTTTCTTT	CASSPRGQVNTEAFF